This section outlines one T cell receptor beta chain sequence together with its context. This sample is drawn from a study of blood T cell repertoires in COVID-19. Overall study context: In each case, the material was cDNA or gDNA derived from T cells, B-cell-depleted T cells, or PBMCs.

Trimming shortened V by 3 bases and J by 5 bases, and 16 bases separated the two germline ends. Per the germline V gene, CDR1 is SGDLS and CDR2 is YYNGEE. There are 15 residues in the CDR3. TCRdb's table, derived via immunoSEQ multiplex PCR, lists solely in-frame clones and lacks some. The table lists about 99,000 clones, approximately 87% of them singletons. The rearrangement joins TRBV9 to TRBJ2-3, with D possibly TRBD2 on 7 matching bases. The receptor comes from a human donor in a cohort sampled during active or convalescent COVID-19. Material: peripheral blood. The chain's CDR3 is CASSDFGGLVDTQYF. CDR3 coding DNA: TGTGCCAGCAGCGATTTCGGGGGGCTGGTAGATACGCAGTATTTT.